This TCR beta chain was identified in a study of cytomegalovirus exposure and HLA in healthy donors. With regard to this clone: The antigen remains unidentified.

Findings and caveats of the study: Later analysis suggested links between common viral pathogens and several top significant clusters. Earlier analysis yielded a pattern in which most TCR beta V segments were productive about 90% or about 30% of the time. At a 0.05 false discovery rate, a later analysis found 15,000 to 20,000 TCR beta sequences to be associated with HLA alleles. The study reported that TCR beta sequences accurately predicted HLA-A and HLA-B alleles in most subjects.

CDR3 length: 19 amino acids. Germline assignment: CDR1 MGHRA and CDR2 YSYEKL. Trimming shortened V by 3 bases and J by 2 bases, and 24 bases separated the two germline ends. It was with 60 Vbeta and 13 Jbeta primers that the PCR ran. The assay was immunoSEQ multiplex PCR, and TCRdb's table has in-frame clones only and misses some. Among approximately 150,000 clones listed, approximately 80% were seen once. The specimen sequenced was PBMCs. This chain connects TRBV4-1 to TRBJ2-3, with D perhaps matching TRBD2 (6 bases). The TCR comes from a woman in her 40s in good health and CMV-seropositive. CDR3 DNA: TGCGCCAGCAGCCACCCCACGGGGGAGCGGGTGGCCGTCACAGATACGCAGTATTTT. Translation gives CASSHPTGERVAVTDTQYF.